This paragraph covers one TCR beta chain sequence. Antigen: not known. The study ran its PCR with 60 Vbeta and 13 Jbeta primers. This table comes from immunoSEQ multiplex PCR, and its TCRdb copy is limited to in-frame clones, with some not included. The sample includes 150,000 to 200,000 clones, about four fifths seen only once; the top ten take less than 3.5%. The sample originates from a study of cytomegalovirus exposure and HLA in healthy donors. CDR1 is SGHAT and CDR2 is FQNNGV in the germline V gene. This CDR3 has 11 amino acids. V was cut by 5 bases and J by 5 bases, with 6 bases left in between. Regarding the study as a whole: When a later analysis compared HLA-associated TCR beta chains with equally common others, the HLA-associated chains turned out to be more clonally expanded and to have lower generation probabilities.

Sampled while nominally healthy, donors likely had unrecorded immune exposures. Sequenced input: PBMCs. The TCR comes from a female donor in good health and CMV-seronegative. The chain employs TRBV11-2 and TRBJ2-5; the D is unclear. The CDR3 spells CASSPRETQYF. The CDR3 nucleotides are TGTGCCAGCAGCCCCCGGGAGACCCAGTACTTC. The complete variable domain, with remaining parts taken from reference TRBV11-2 and TRBJ2-5, reads EAGVAQSPRYKIIEKRQSVAFWCNPISGHATLYWYQQILGQGPKLLIQFQNNGVVDDSQLPKDRFSAERLKGVDSTLKIQPAKLEDSAVYLCASSPRETQYFGPGTRLLVL.